This entry is about one T cell receptor (beta chain). Antigen unknown. CDR1 and CDR2 (germline): MNHEY, SMNVEV (reference sequence). The CDR3 sequence is 16 residues long. The ends lost 1 base at V and 5 bases at J; junction bases unmatched: 8. The data were taken from a study of shared clonotypes between healthy human individuals. The wider study: There were three CD4 naive, three CD4 memory, two CD8 naive and one CD8 memory plates per donor. The study's findings and limits: Generally, naive subsets (rather than memory subsets) showed larger estimated richness. Collection of samples was limited to blood; tissue repertoires likely differ.

Authors' processing steps: Filtering differed, since immunoSEQ gave only junction sequences and no quality scores. Assay: immunoSEQ multiplex PCR; the TCRdb copy retains only in-frame clones and omits some. Clonal size and the V and J genes are those of that table, whereas D and trimming came from the DNA. Of around 700,000 clones in the sample, about 80% were seen once. This receptor was identified in a woman in her 30s in good health. The sample was memory CD4+ T cells sorted from blood. Subset in this sample: CD45RA-negative fraction. This chain links TRBV27 with TRBJ2-3; 8 bases fit TRBD1. The CDR3 DNA reads TGTGCCAGCAGTTTATTCGGTCAGGGGGCAGGAGATACGCAGTATTTT. The encoded protein is CASSLFGQGAGDTQYF.